This T cell receptor (beta chain) was retrieved from a study of blood T cell repertoires in COVID-19. Study overall: Sample material is recorded as cDNA or gDNA derived from T cells, B-cell-depleted T cells, or PBMCs.

Assay used: immunoSEQ multiplex PCR; TCRdb lists only in-frame clones, some missing. Of under 200,000 clones listed, roughly four fifths are singletons. This TCR derives from a man in his thirties or forties with active or convalescent COVID-19. Sequencing was performed on peripheral blood.

This chain's CDR3 is CASTRAGELFF. CDR3 nucleotide sequence: TGTGCCAGTACCAGGGCCGGGGAGCTGTTTTTT. The rearrangement links TRBV19 to TRBJ2-2; weak D call: TRBD1 (5 bases). The CDR3 has 11 amino acids. V gave up 7 bases and J gave up 6 bases, with 6 bases separating them. Germline V gene lookup returns CDR1 LNHDA and CDR2 SQIVND (reference sequence).